This TCR beta chain was obtained from a study of shared clonotypes between healthy human individuals. Replicate PCRs were loaded with approximately 300 ng DNA from unsorted PBMC, about 29,000 T cell genomes. The data were produced by immunoSEQ multiplex PCR, yet TCRdb's version contains in-frame clones alone and is incomplete. The table lists 450,000 to 550,000 clones, roughly 78% of them singletons. The study drew its donors from healthy HIV-negative adults without recent acute infections or vaccinations. Each unsorted sample relied on roughly 84 million PBMCs as its source of genomic DNA. This CDR3 comprises 15 residues. Germline CDR1 reads MNHNS; CDR2 reads SASEGT. Trimming shortened V by 4 bases and J by 8 bases, and 17 bases separated the two germline ends. Findings and caveats of the study: The authors expected sequencing depth to affect clonotype sharing among donors.

With respect to this clone: Its antigen is currently unknown.

The source is a woman in her thirties or forties in good health. Some clones in this sample may be carry-over from other donors' samples. The sample taken for sequencing was PBMCs. V is TRBV6-1 and J is TRBJ1-4; tentatively, D is TRBD1 (5 bases). The DNA for the CDR3 is TGTGCCAGCAGTGCCCTCAGGGCCGCGGCAGAAAAACTGTTTTTT. It codes for CASSALRAAAEKLFF.